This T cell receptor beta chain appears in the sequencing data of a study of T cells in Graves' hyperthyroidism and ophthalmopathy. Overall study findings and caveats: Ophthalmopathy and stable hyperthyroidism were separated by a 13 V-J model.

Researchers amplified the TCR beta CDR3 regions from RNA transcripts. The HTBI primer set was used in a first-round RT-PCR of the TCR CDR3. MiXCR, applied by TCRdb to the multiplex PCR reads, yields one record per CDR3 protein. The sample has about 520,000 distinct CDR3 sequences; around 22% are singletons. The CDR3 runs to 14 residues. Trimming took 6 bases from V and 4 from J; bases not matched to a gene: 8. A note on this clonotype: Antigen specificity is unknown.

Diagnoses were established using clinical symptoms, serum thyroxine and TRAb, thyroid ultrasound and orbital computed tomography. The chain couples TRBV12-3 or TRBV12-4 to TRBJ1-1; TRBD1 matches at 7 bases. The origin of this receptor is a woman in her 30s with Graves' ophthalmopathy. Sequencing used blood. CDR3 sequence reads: CASSTTGAVTEAFF. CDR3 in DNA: TGTGCCAGCAGCACTACAGGGGCGGTCACTGAAGCTTTCTTT.